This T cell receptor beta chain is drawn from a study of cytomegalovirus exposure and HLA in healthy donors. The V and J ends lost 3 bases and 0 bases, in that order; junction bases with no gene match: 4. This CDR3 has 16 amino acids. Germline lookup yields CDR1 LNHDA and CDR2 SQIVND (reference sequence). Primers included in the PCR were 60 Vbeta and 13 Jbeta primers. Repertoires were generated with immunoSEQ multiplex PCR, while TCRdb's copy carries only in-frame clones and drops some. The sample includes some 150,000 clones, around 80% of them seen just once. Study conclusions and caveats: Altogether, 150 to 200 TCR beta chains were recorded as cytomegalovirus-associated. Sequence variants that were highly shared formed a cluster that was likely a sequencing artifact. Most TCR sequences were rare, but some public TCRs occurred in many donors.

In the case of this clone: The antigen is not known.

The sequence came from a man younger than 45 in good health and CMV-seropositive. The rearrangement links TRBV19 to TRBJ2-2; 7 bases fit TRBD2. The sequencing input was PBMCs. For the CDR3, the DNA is TGTGCCAGTAGTATGCTAAGCGGGGCGAACACCGGGGAGCTGTTTTTT. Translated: CASSMLSGANTGELFF. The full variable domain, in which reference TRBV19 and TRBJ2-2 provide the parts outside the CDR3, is DGGITQSPKYLFRKEGQNVTLSCEQNLNHDAMYWYRQDPGQGLRLIYYSQIVNDFQKGDIAEGYSVSREKKESFPLTVTSAQKNPTAFYLCASSMLSGANTGELFFGEGSRLTVL.